The clone carrying this T cell receptor beta chain was seen only once. These data belong to a study of blood T cell repertoires in COVID-19. Turning to the study itself: Samples came from the United States, Italy and Spain, spanning acute and convalescent COVID-19. T cells, B-cell-depleted T cells, or PBMCs supplied cDNA or gDNA.

Profiling relied on immunoSEQ multiplex PCR, and the TCRdb table lists in-frame clones only, not all of them. The sample has some 460,000 clones, 87% seen once; the top ten hold around 0.7%. Across under 25 US areas, participants ranged in age from roughly 18 to 95 years. Symptom resolution, clearance, or two negative PCRs marked the recovered donors of Cohort 3. Sequenced input: PBMCs or T cells enriched from blood (not recorded which). The TCR comes from a woman younger than 35 who had recovered from COVID-19.

The CDR3 nucleotides read TGTGCCAGCAGCTTAGCGAGAGATTCTGGAAACACCATATATTTT. This gives the protein CASSLARDSGNTIYF. V gene TRBV7-6 combines with J gene TRBJ1-3; D gene uncertain. The germline gives CDR1 SGHVS, CDR2 FNYEAQ. The length of the CDR3 is 15 residues. V was pared by 0 bases and J by 1 base, with 7 bases between.